This TCR beta chain was obtained from a study of shared clonotypes between healthy human individuals. The method was immunoSEQ multiplex PCR; TCRdb's version includes in-frame clones alone and lacks a portion of them. The table lists about 330,000 clones, over 65% of them singletons. Study-wide points: The study's rarefaction showed incomplete sorted-subset sequencing despite large depth.

The V and J ends lost 5 bases and 2 bases, in that order; junction bases with no gene match: 13. Germline values: CDR1 SGHAT, CDR2 FQNNGV. The CDR3 runs 17 residues. The sample holds one count of this clone. Its specificity is not known. Specimen: memory CD4+ T cells sorted from blood. Subset here: CD45RA-negative fraction. The rearrangement uses TRBV11-2 and TRBJ1-2, with TRBD1 identical over 8 bases. The origin of this receptor is a man aged 25-40 years in good health. DNA of the CDR3: TGTGCCAGCAGCCTAATAAGGTCCAGGGGGCCCAACTATGGCTACACCTTC. Its protein is CASSLIRSRGPNYGYTF.